Given below is one T cell receptor (beta chain) in context. The CDR3 has 14 residues. V was trimmed by 6 bases and J by 3 bases, leaving 13 bases between them. The germline gives CDR1 SNHLY, CDR2 FYNNEI. This sample is drawn from a study of blood T cell repertoires in COVID-19. In the original workflow: Amplification with reference gene primers provided the estimates of nucleated cell counts. Sequencing was performed with immunoSEQ multiplex PCR; in TCRdb, only in-frame clones are kept and a portion is missing. The D gene and trimming were derived from the DNA, and the V and J assignments and clone size from that table. The sample includes about 210,000 clones, around 88% of them seen just once.

This receptor was taken from a man aged 50-60 years with active or convalescent COVID-19. The material sequenced was peripheral blood. The rearrangement links TRBV2 to TRBJ2-3; tentatively, D is TRBD2 (6 bases). DNA of the CDR3: TGTGCCAGCAGGTTAGCGGAGGGGACAGATACGCAGTATTTT. Protein product: CASRLAEGTDTQYF.